The 27 T cell receptor beta chains presented below share a single source sample, sequenced in a study of neurological immune-mediated disorders. TCRdb used MiXCR to reprocess the 5' RACE reads, holding one entry per CDR3 protein. The table shows around 40,000 distinct CDR3 sequences, with about 13% occurring only once. Sequencing was done on a sample of PBMCs. Source of these receptors: a female donor in good health.

This clonotype was counted many times. The chain joins TRBV10-3 to TRBJ2-7; TRBD1 agrees at 10 bases. The V gene's germline CDR1 is ENHRY and CDR2 SYGVKD. V shed 6 bases and J 1 base; nucleotides not matched to a gene: 9. The CDR3 consists of 16 residues. The CDR3 protein is CAISRTGDRGSYEQYF. CDR3 DNA sequence: TGTGCCATCAGCCGAACTGGGGACAGGGGTTCCTACGAGCAGTACTTC.

This clonotype was observed many times. The chain combines TRBV9 with TRBJ2-1, with D possibly being TRBD1 or TRBD2 (5 bases each). The CDR3 is made up of 15 amino acids. Trimming took 3 bases from V and 8 from J, leaving 18 bases between them. Germline assignment: CDR1 SGDLS and CDR2 YYNGEE. DNA for the CDR3: TGTGCCAGCAGCGGGAGGACACCTCGGTGGGATGAGCAGTTCTTC. Its protein product is CASSGRTPRWDEQFF. The variable domain in full, with the rest retrieved from reference TRBV9 and TRBJ2-1, is DSGVTQTPKHLITATGQRVTLRCSPRSGDLSVYWYQQSLDQGLQFLIQYYNGEERAKGNILERFSAQQFPDLHSELNLSSLELGDSALYFCASSGRTPRWDEQFFGPGTRLTVL.

The sample holds many counts of this clonotype. The chain recombines TRBV12-3 or TRBV12-4 with TRBJ1-1; D gene uncertain. CDR3 size: 17 residues. V was trimmed by 1 base and J by 11 bases, leaving 26 bases between them. The CDR3 sequence: CASSLGGRTVGIDAAFF. The CDR3 nucleotides are TGTGCCAGCAGTTTAGGGGGTCGGACGGTGGGGATAGACGCGGCTTTCTTT.

The table lists this clonotype with many counts. The chain joins TRBV27 to TRBJ1-1, with 10 bases identical to TRBD1. The germline CDR1 and CDR2 sequences are MNHEY and SMNVEV (reference sequence). The CDR3 sequence is 17 residues long. The V gene end was trimmed by 4 bases and the J gene end by 3 bases; junction bases not matched to a gene: 11. This CDR3 is CASSSSMTGGAYTEAFF. In DNA, the CDR3 is TGTGCCAGCAGTTCCTCTATGACAGGGGGCGCGTACACTGAAGCTTTCTTT.

This clonotype was detected ten times or more. The gene calls are TRBV28 and TRBJ1-5; TRBD1 agrees at 9 bases. The CDR3 runs 18 residues. Germline loops: CDR1 MDHEN, CDR2 SYDVKM. Losses at the gene ends were 7 bases for V and 1 base for J; bases not matched to a gene: 14. CDR3 amino acids: CASTRLGTGTLSNQPQHF. The CDR3 DNA reads TGTGCCAGCACCCGCCTCGGGACAGGGACTTTAAGCAATCAGCCCCAGCATTTT.

This clonotype was recorded at least ten times. V usage is TRBV4-2 and J usage is TRBJ2-1; 12 nucleotides line up with TRBD2. J lost 0 bases, V lost 4 bases, and 4 bases had no gene match. Germline-derived CDR1 and CDR2 are LGHNA and YNFKEQ. The CDR3 loop spans 17 amino acids. The CDR3 DNA sequence: TGTGCCAGCAGCCTATTGACTAGCGGGGGCTCCTACAATGAGCAGTTCTTC. This encodes CASSLLTSGGSYNEQFF.

This chain joins TRBV5-1 and TRBJ2-7; D not resolved. Trimming took off 4 bases at V and 2 bases at J, with 10 bases between the two ends. The CDR3 has 13 amino acids. Germline-derived CDR1 and CDR2 are SGHRS and YFSETQ. The CDR3 is CASSTGRPYEQYF. The CDR3 nucleotides are TGCGCCAGCAGCACGGGCAGGCCCTACGAGCAGTACTTC.

This clonotype is judged medium-sized. The genes are TRBV12-3 or TRBV12-4 and TRBJ1-2; 7 bases match TRBD1. The CDR3 length is 14 residues. J lost 5 bases, V lost 4 bases, and 7 bases had no gene match. The CDR3 loop is CASSSQGGYYGYTF. The CDR3, as DNA: TGTGCCAGCAGTTCCCAGGGGGGTTATTATGGCTACACCTTC.

The table lists this clonotype with many counts. V usage is TRBV20-1 and J usage is TRBJ2-7; 9 nucleotides align to TRBD1. Trimming at V came to 5 bases and at J to 4 bases, leaving 3 bases not matched to a gene. There are 12 residues in the CDR3. Germline values: CDR1 DFQATT, CDR2 SNEGSKA (reference sequence). CDR3 in amino acids: CSASQGAYEQYF. The CDR3 DNA reads TGCAGTGCTTCACAGGGGGCTTACGAGCAGTACTTC.

This clonotype was found many times. The chain uses TRBV20-1 and TRBJ2-5; TRBD1 aligns across 9 bases. This CDR3 has 15 amino acids. The V gene's germline CDR1 is DFQATT and CDR2 SNEGSKA (reference sequence). Trimming took 6 bases from V and 4 from J; bases not matched to a gene: 12. The CDR3 sequence: CSADPLQGAGETQYF. Written as DNA, the CDR3 is TGCAGTGCCGACCCCCTACAGGGGGCGGGAGAGACCCAGTACTTC.

Ten or more counts support this clonotype. The chain recombines TRBV29-1 with TRBJ2-7, with 7 bases fitting TRBD2. CDR1 is SQVTM and CDR2 is ANQGSEA in the germline V gene. The V gene end was trimmed by 7 bases and the J gene end by 6 bases; junction bases not matched to a gene: 15. This CDR3 is 14 amino acids long. The CDR3, as DNA: TGCAGCGCCGGCGAGGGCGGGAGAGGTGGCGAGCAGTACTTC. Translation gives CSAGEGGRGGEQYF.

This clonotype was observed many times. The J gene is TRBJ1-1, the V gene TRBV6-6; D remains unclear. V was cut by 4 bases and J by 1 base, with 7 bases left in between. The CDR3 length is 13 residues. Germline V gene lookup returns CDR1 MNHNY and CDR2 SVGAGI (reference sequence). CDR3 in DNA: TGTGCCAGCAGTTGGGGATGGAACACTGAAGCTTTCTTT. Translation: CASSWGWNTEAFF.

This clonotype was observed at least ten times. The chain has TRBV5-1 and TRBJ1-4, with 8 bases that match TRBD1. Germline CDR1 SGHRS, CDR2 YFSETQ. This CDR3 spans 17 amino acids. Trimming took 4 bases from V and 6 from J; bases not matched to a gene: 14. The CDR3 spells CASSPGRRTGQDEKLFF. In DNA, the CDR3 is TGCGCCAGCAGCCCAGGCCGCCGGACAGGGCAAGATGAAAAACTGTTTTTT.

This clonotype was detected many times. The chain joins TRBV28 to TRBJ1-4; D is possibly TRBD1 (5 bases). Trimming took off 7 bases at V and 1 base at J, with 13 bases between the two ends. CDR3 length: 15 residues. Germline V CDR1 and CDR2: MDHEN, SYDVKM. CDR3 amino acids: CASTHGGETNEKLFF. The CDR3 nucleotides are TGTGCCAGCACCCATGGGGGGGAAACTAATGAAAAACTGTTTTTT.

This clonotype appeared many times. CDR3 coding DNA: TGCGCCAGCAGCCTCGCGAGTAGCGGGATGTCCTACAATGAGCAGTTCTTC. Translation gives CASSLASSGMSYNEQFF. The chain recombines TRBV5-1 with TRBJ2-1; 8 bases are shared with TRBD2. The length of the CDR3 is 17 residues. The germline CDR1 and CDR2 sequences are SGHRS and YFSETQ. The trim removed 4 bases at V and 1 base at J, leaving 10 bases unmatched. Looking up the rest from reference TRBV5-1 and TRBJ2-1 gives the full variable domain: KAGVTQTPRYLIKTRGQQVTLSCSPISGHRSVSWYQQTPGQGLQFLFEYFSETQRNKGNFPGRFSGRQFSNSRSEMNVSTLELGDSALYLCASSLASSGMSYNEQFFGPGTRLTVL.

This clonotype was recorded at least ten times. V usage is TRBV18 and J usage is TRBJ2-5, with a possible D match to TRBD1 (6 bases). This CDR3 comprises 13 residues. CDR1 and CDR2 (germline): KGHSH, LQKENI. V lost 6 bases and J 5 bases, leaving 13 bases between the germline ends. The CDR3, as DNA: TGTGCCAGCTCGCCCTACAGGGAGGAGACCCAGTACTTC. Translation: CASSPYREETQYF.

For this clonotype: Since a much larger clone is just one base distant, this may be a read error. V usage is TRBV29-1 and J usage is TRBJ2-4; 8 bases are shared with TRBD1. The length of the CDR3 is 12 residues. Germline CDR1 SQVTM, CDR2 ANQGSEA. DNA of the CDR3: TGCAGCGTTAAACAGGGGGATGACATGCAGTACTTC. Encoded protein: CSVKQGDDMQYF.

This clonotype was counted ten times or more. The V and J genes are TRBV7-8 and TRBJ1-1; 7 positions match TRBD1. The junction had 6 bases not matched to a gene; V was cut back by 0 bases and J by 2 bases. This CDR3 contains 16 residues. The germline V gene encodes CDR1 SGHVS and CDR2 FQNEAQ. The CDR3 loop reads CASSLAERTGNTEAFF. The CDR3 nucleotides read TGTGCCAGCAGCTTAGCGGAGCGGACAGGCAACACTGAAGCTTTCTTT.

This clonotype has a count of ten or more. The chain links TRBV7-2 to TRBJ2-2; 12 bases line up with TRBD2. The trim removed 5 bases at V and 7 bases at J, leaving 11 bases unmatched. Germline CDR1 SGHTA, CDR2 FQGNSA. The CDR3 covers 17 residues. Here the CDR3 DNA reads TGTGCCAGCAGCCTTCTAGCGGGGGGGCCTCTTTACGGGGAGCTGTTTTTT. As protein: CASSLLAGGPLYGELFF. Using reference TRBV7-2 and TRBJ2-2 for the parts outside the CDR3, the full variable domain is GAGVSQSPSNKVTEKGKDVELRCDPISGHTALYWYRQSLGQGLEFLIYFQGNSAPDKSGLPSDRFSAERTGGSVSTLTIQRTQQEDSAVYLCASSLLAGGPLYGELFFGEGSRLTVL.

This clonotype was observed at least ten times. The chain is built from TRBV5-1 and TRBJ2-4; TRBD2 matches at 9 bases. Germline lookup yields CDR1 SGHRS and CDR2 YFSETQ. There are 16 residues in the CDR3. The ends lost 1 base at V and 6 bases at J; junction bases unmatched: 8. In DNA form, the CDR3 reads TGCGCCAGCAGCTTGTATGCGGGGGGGTCCGGAAACATTCAGTACTTC. Translating it yields CASSLYAGGSGNIQYF.

This clonotype has ten or more counts. The chain joins TRBV5-1 to TRBJ2-3; perhaps TRBD2 as D (5 bases). V shed 4 bases and J shed 2 bases, with 14 bases lying between them. This CDR3 contains 15 residues. Germline CDR1 reads SGHRS; CDR2 reads YFSETQ. As DNA, the CDR3 is TGCGCCAGCAGCCCCAACGGGGAACCCACAGATACGCAGTATTTT. It codes for CASSPNGEPTDTQYF.

As regards this clonotype: A read error is possible here, since a much larger clone lies one base away. The rearrangement links TRBV20-1 to TRBJ2-1; maybe TRBD1 (5 bases). The CDR3 covers 14 residues. Germline V gene data show CDR1 as DFQATT and CDR2 as SNEGSKA (reference sequence). CDR3 DNA: TGCAGTGCGCAAGGGCAGGGCAGTTTCAATGAGCAGTTATTC. As protein: CSAQGQGSFNEQLF.

This clonotype was detected ten times or more. This chain uses TRBV5-1 with TRBJ2-3; D perhaps matches TRBD1 (6 bases). The CDR3 is made up of 14 amino acids. Germline V gene lookup returns CDR1 SGHRS and CDR2 YFSETQ. V was shortened by 3 bases and J by 2 bases, with 10 bases between the two germline ends. The CDR3: CASSSGHFTDTQYF. The CDR3, as DNA: TGCGCCAGCAGCTCGGGACACTTCACAGATACGCAGTATTTT.

There are many counts of this clonotype. The V and J genes are TRBV10-3 and TRBJ2-5; 8 positions agree with TRBD2. The V gene end was trimmed by 7 bases and the J gene end by 2 bases; junction bases not matched to a gene: 12. Germline-derived CDR1 and CDR2 are ENHRY and SYGVKD. The CDR3 spans 16 residues. The chain's CDR3 is CAINNRAGDPQETQYF. The CDR3 DNA is TGTGCCATCAACAATCGAGCGGGGGACCCACAAGAGACCCAGTACTTC.

This clonotype was counted many times. The V gene is TRBV5-1, the J gene TRBJ1-1; perhaps TRBD1 as D (6 bases). Germline V gene sequence: CDR1 SGHRS, CDR2 YFSETQ. The CDR3 sequence is 13 residues long. V was trimmed by 4 bases and J by 6 bases, leaving 13 bases between them. The CDR3 sequence: CASSDGNRAEAFF. The CDR3 nucleotides read TGCGCCAGCAGCGACGGGAACAGGGCTGAAGCTTTCTTT. The full variable domain, completed using reference TRBV5-1 and TRBJ1-1, is KAGVTQTPRYLIKTRGQQVTLSCSPISGHRSVSWYQQTPGQGLQFLFEYFSETQRNKGNFPGRFSGRQFSNSRSEMNVSTLELGDSALYLCASSDGNRAEAFFGQGTRLTVV.

This clonotype occurred many times. The rearrangement uses TRBV9 and TRBJ2-2; 11 bases are shared with TRBD2. Germline-derived CDR1 and CDR2 are SGDLS and YYNGEE. The junction had 6 bases not matched to a gene; V was cut back by 2 bases and J by 6 bases. The CDR3 spans 16 residues. The chain's CDR3 is CASSVSGGALAGELFF. CDR3 DNA sequence: TGTGCCAGCAGCGTTAGCGGGGGGGCCTTAGCCGGGGAGCTGTTTTTT.

This clonotype was seen once. A much more abundant neighbour one base away suggests this may be a read error. This chain uses TRBV18 with TRBJ2-7, with a weak D call TRBD1 (5 bases). The CDR3 runs to 13 residues. Germline V gives CDR1 KGHSH, CDR2 LQKENI. The V gene lost 4 bases and the J gene lost 2 bases, with 9 bases spanning the gap. The CDR3 loop is CASSLDTPYEQYF. The CDR3 coding sequence is TGTGCCAGCTCACTGGACACACCCTACGAGCAGTACTTC.